Included here is one T cell receptor beta chain sequence, with context. The sample comes from a study of blood T cell repertoires in COVID-19. CDR1 and CDR2 from the germline V gene are ENHRY and SYGVKD. V shed 2 bases and J shed 7 bases, with 21 bases lying between them. This CDR3 comprises 17 residues. This table comes from immunoSEQ multiplex PCR, and its TCRdb copy is limited to in-frame clones, with some not included. The profile shows roughly 57,000 clones, about four fifths of them singletons. The source material was peripheral blood. The TCR comes from a man younger than 45 with COVID-19, enrolled during active disease. This sequence joins TRBV10-3 and TRBJ2-1; possible D gene TRBD2, 6 bases. The chain's CDR3 is CAISETNNPTAGNEQFF. In DNA form, the CDR3 reads TGTGCCATCAGTGAGACCAACAACCCAACGGCGGGGAATGAGCAGTTCTTC.